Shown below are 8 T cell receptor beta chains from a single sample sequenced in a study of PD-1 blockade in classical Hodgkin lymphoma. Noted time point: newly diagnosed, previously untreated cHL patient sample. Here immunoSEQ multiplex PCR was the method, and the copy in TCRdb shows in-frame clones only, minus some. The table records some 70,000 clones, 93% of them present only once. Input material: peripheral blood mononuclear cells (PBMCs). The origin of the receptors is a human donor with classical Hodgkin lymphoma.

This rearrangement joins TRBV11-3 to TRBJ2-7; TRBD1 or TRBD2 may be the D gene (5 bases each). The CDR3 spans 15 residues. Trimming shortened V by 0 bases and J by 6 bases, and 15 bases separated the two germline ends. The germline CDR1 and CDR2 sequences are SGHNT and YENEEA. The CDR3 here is CASSLEYRGPGEQYF. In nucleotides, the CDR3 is TGTGCCAGCAGCTTAGAATATCGGGGCCCTGGCGAGCAGTACTTC. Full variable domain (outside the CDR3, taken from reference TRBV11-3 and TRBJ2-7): EAGVVQSPRYKIIEKKQPVAFWCNPISGHNTLYWYLQNLGQGPELLIRYENEEAVDDSQLPKDRFSAERLKGVDSTLKIQPAELGDSAVYLCASSLEYRGPGEQYFGPGTRLTVT.

DNA of the CDR3: TGTGCCAGCAGCTTAGGGATTTATGGCTACACCTTC. This gives the protein CASSLGIYGYTF. The gene calls are TRBV7-2 and TRBJ1-2; D not certain. Germline-derived CDR1 and CDR2 are SGHTA and FQGNSA. The CDR3 spans 12 residues. Trimming stripped 1 base from V and 5 bases from J, with 5 bases between.

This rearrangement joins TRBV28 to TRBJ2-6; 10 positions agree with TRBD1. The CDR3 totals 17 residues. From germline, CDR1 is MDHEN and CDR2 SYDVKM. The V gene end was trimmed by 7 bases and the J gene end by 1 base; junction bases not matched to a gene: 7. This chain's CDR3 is CASNPGQGKSGANVLTF. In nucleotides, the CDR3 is TGTGCCAGCAACCCGGGACAGGGGAAGTCTGGGGCCAACGTCCTGACTTTC.

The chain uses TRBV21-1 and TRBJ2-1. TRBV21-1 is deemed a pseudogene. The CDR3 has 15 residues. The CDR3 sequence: CASSKEIGWKVEQFF. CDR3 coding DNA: TGTGCCAGCAGCAAAGAGATTGGGTGGAAAGTTGAGCAGTTCTTC.

The CDR3, as DNA: TGTGCCAGCGCGAAGGGGGGGCCAGATAACAACAATGAGCAGTTCTTC. This gives the protein CASAKGGPDNNNEQFF. This chain joins TRBV9 and TRBJ2-1; tentatively, D is TRBD2 (7 bases). V gave up 7 bases and J gave up 5 bases, with 22 bases separating them. The CDR3 sequence is 16 residues long. Germline lookup yields CDR1 SGDLS and CDR2 YYNGEE.

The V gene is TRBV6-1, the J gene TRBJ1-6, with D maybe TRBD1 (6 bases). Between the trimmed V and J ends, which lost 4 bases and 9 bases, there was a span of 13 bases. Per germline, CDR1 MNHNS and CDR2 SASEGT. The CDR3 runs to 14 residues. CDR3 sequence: CASSARDKGSPLHF. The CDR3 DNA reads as TGTGCCAGCAGTGCCCGGGACAAGGGTTCACCCCTCCACTTT.

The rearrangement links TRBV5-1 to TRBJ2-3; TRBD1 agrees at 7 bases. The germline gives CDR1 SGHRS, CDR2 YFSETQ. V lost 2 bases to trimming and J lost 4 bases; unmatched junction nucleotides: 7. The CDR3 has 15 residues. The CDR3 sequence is CASSLQGWESDTQYF. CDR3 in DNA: TGCGCCAGCAGCTTACAGGGGTGGGAGTCAGATACGCAGTATTTT. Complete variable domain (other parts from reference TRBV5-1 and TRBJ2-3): KAGVTQTPRYLIKTRGQQVTLSCSPISGHRSVSWYQQTPGQGLQFLFEYFSETQRNKGNFPGRFSGRQFSNSRSEMNVSTLELGDSALYLCASSLQGWESDTQYFGPGTRLTVL.

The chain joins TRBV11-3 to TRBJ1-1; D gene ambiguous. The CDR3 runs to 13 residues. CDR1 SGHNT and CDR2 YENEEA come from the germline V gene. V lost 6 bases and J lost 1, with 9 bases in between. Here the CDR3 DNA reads TGTGCCAGCAGTTTCAACACGAACACTGAAGCTTTCTTT. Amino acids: CASSFNTNTEAFF.